The 31 T cell receptor beta chains given below trace back to one sample, sequenced in a study of blood T cell repertoires in COVID-19. The table came from immunoSEQ multiplex PCR; TCRdb's copy has only in-frame clones and leaves some out. The profile shows tens of thousands of clones, roughly 90% of them singletons. Sequenced: peripheral blood. Every receptor here comes from a man between 60 and 70 years old with acute or convalescent COVID-19.

The chain uses TRBV5-1 and TRBJ2-5, with D perhaps TRBD1 (5 bases). This CDR3 is 13 amino acids long. The V gene's germline CDR1 is SGHRS and CDR2 YFSETQ. Trimming took off 0 bases at V and 4 bases at J, with 7 bases between the two ends. CDR3 loop: CASSLGQLETQYF. For the CDR3, the DNA is TGCGCCAGCAGCTTGGGACAGCTAGAGACCCAGTACTTC.

For the CDR3, the DNA is TGTGCCAGCAGCTTGTTTCGGGGTTTCACCATATATTTT. This translates into CASSLFRGFTIYF. The chain links TRBV5-6 to TRBJ1-3; D gene ambiguous. Trimming left V 1 base short and J 9 bases short, with 11 bases between. The germline gives CDR1 SGHDT, CDR2 YYEEEE. The CDR3 is made up of 13 amino acids.

This rearrangement joins TRBV6-5 to TRBJ2-7; 8 positions match TRBD1. This CDR3 comprises 15 residues. J lost 0 bases, V lost 6 bases, and 7 bases had no gene match. Germline values: CDR1 MNHEY, CDR2 SVGAGI. CDR3 sequence reads: CASRDRQGSSYEQYF. The CDR3 bases are TGTGCCAGCAGGGATAGACAGGGGAGCTCCTACGAGCAGTACTTC.

The chain recombines TRBV30 with TRBJ1-1, with D perhaps TRBD1 (6 bases). Trimming cost V 3 bases and J 9 bases, with 11 bases left between them. From germline, CDR1 is GTSNPN and CDR2 SVGIG (reference sequence). The CDR3 is made up of 11 amino acids. CDR3 sequence (DNA): TGTGCCTGGAGCGCCGGGACAAAAGCTTTCTTT. Its protein product is CAWSAGTKAFF.

The genes are TRBV5-6 and TRBJ1-6; TRBD1 agrees at 8 bases. The CDR3 sequence is 13 residues long. V was clipped by 4 bases and J by 10 bases; unmatched bases: 4. Germline V gives CDR1 SGHDT, CDR2 YYEEEE. The CDR3 loop is CASSPDRVSPLHF. The CDR3 DNA reads TGTGCCAGCAGCCCGGACAGGGTATCACCCCTCCACTTT.

This clone was seen just once. The chain recombines TRBV6-5 with TRBJ1-6; 7 bases line up with TRBD1. The germline CDR1 and CDR2 sequences are MNHEY and SVGAGI. Germline trimming cut 6 bases from V and 10 bases from J; bases unmatched to any gene: 12. This CDR3 contains 15 residues. This CDR3 reads CASRIGTAKISPLHF. CDR3 nucleotide sequence: TGTGCCAGCAGAATCGGGACAGCAAAGATCTCACCCCTCCACTTT.

The chain joins TRBV2 to TRBJ2-6; TRBD2 might be the D (6 bases). CDR3 length equals 15 residues. CDR1 is SNHLY and CDR2 is FYNNEI in the germline V gene. The V gene lost 7 bases and the J gene lost 0 bases, with 10 bases spanning the gap. For the CDR3, the DNA is TGTGCCAGCAACGGGGGAAGCTCTGGGGCCAACGTCCTGACTTTC. Its protein is CASNGGSSGANVLTF.

J is TRBJ1-4 and V is TRBV6-5; TRBD1 aligns across 7 bases. Trimming took 5 bases from V and 14 from J; bases not matched to a gene: 14. CDR1 is MNHEY, CDR2 SVGAGI, per germline. The CDR3 is 14 residues long. CDR3 amino acids: CASSRDSEHRSLFF. In DNA form, the CDR3 reads TGTGCCAGCAGTCGGGACAGCGAACACCGTAGTCTGTTTTTT.

The chain is built from TRBV3-1 (or the pseudogene TRBV3-2) and TRBJ1-1; the D is unclear. Looked up from germline, CDR1 is LGHDT and CDR2 is YNNKEL (reference sequence). V shed 4 bases and J shed 3 bases, with 6 bases lying between them. The CDR3 is 12 amino acids. CDR3 sequence (DNA): TGTGCCAGCAGCCTTGGAGACACTGAAGCTTTCTTT. It translates to CASSLGDTEAFF.

This chain uses TRBV4-2 with TRBJ2-3; D gene uncertain. This CDR3 contains 13 residues. Looked up from germline, CDR1 is LGHNA and CDR2 is YNFKEQ. V was shortened by 4 bases and J by 4 bases, with 9 bases between the two germline ends. The DNA for the CDR3 is TGTGCCAGCAGCCCCCCCAAGCCAGATACGCAGTATTTT. This codes for CASSPPKPDTQYF.

V gene TRBV19 combines with J gene TRBJ1-4; no firm D call. Between the trimmed V and J ends, which lost 6 bases and 7 bases, there was a span of 21 bases. Per the germline V gene, CDR1 is LNHDA and CDR2 is SQIVND (reference sequence). CDR3 size: 16 residues. As DNA, the CDR3 is TGTGCCAGTAGGACGTATACCGGTCCCGGAGGTGAAAAACTGTTTTTT. Protein: CASRTYTGPGGEKLFF. Together with reference TRBV19 and TRBJ1-4, the CDR3 gives the full variable domain: DGGITQSPKYLFRKEGQNVTLSCEQNLNHDAMYWYRQDPGQGLRLIYYSQIVNDFQKGDIAEGYSVSREKKESFPLTVTSAQKNPTAFYLCASRTYTGPGGEKLFFGSGTQLSVL.

The J gene is TRBJ1-6, the V gene TRBV5-6; D not certain. The V end was cut by 0 bases, the J end by 1 base, with 11 bases between. CDR1 and CDR2 (germline): SGHDT, YYEEEE. CDR3 length equals 17 residues. The CDR3 coding sequence is TGTGCCAGCAGCTTGGTAGGGAGAGGGTCCTATAATTCACCCCTCCACTTT. Translated, it gives CASSLVGRGSYNSPLHF.

The rearrangement joins TRBV14 to TRBJ2-3, with 7 bases matching TRBD1. Germline CDR1 reads SGHDN; CDR2 reads FVKESK. J gave up 7 bases and V 4 bases, and 17 bases lay outside the gene matches. This CDR3 has 17 amino acids. CDR3 in amino acids: CASSPRTGRSSENTQYF. For the CDR3, the DNA is TGTGCCAGCAGCCCCCGGACAGGCCGGTCCAGTGAAAATACGCAGTATTTT.

The rearrangement uses TRBV9 and TRBJ2-3, with TRBD1 matching 9 bases. The CDR3 has 16 residues. J lost 4 bases, V lost 0 bases, and 6 bases had no gene match. Germline lookup yields CDR1 SGDLS and CDR2 YYNGEE. CDR3 region: CASSVDRGRVADTQYF. CDR3 nucleotide sequence: TGTGCCAGCAGCGTAGACAGGGGGCGAGTGGCAGATACGCAGTATTTT.

V and J are TRBV6-5 and TRBJ1-1; D unclear. Per the germline V gene, CDR1 is MNHEY and CDR2 is SVGAGI. Between the trimmed V and J ends, which lost 0 bases and 6 bases, there was a span of 11 bases. There are 14 residues in the CDR3. The CDR3 loop reads CASSYSPAAAEAFF. The CDR3 DNA follows: TGTGCCAGCAGTTACTCTCCGGCGGCCGCTGAAGCTTTCTTT.

This clone showed up just once. The rearrangement links TRBV24-1 to TRBJ1-1, with D unclear. The V and J ends lost 2 bases and 6 bases respectively, with 9 bases between them. The CDR3 has 13 amino acids. Germline V CDR1 and CDR2: KGHDR, SFDVKD. In DNA, the CDR3 is TGTGCCACCAGTGATTCCCGTTTCCCTGAAGCTTTCTTT. Amino acid sequence: CATSDSRFPEAFF.

The chain uses TRBV27 and TRBJ2-1; tentative D call: TRBD1 (5 bases). CDR3 size: 14 residues. V lost 2 bases and J 6 bases, leaving 11 bases between the germline ends. Germline assignment: CDR1 MNHEY and CDR2 SMNVEV (reference sequence). CDR3 amino acids: CASSLGAPSNEQFF. CDR3 DNA sequence: TGTGCCAGCAGTTTAGGGGCCCCCTCCAATGAGCAGTTCTTC.

A few counts support this clone. The chain recombines TRBV19 with TRBJ1-1, with 7 bases aligning to TRBD1. V dropped 3 bases and J dropped 5; count of bases not matched to a gene: 3. From germline, CDR1 is LNHDA and CDR2 SQIVND (reference sequence). This CDR3 spans 13 amino acids. In DNA form, the CDR3 reads TGTGCCAGTAGTATCCAACAGGGGACTGAAGCTTTCTTT. Its protein product is CASSIQQGTEAFF.

The V and J genes are TRBV5-1 and TRBJ1-1; TRBD1 might be the D (6 bases). This CDR3 has 14 residues. Looked up from germline, CDR1 is SGHRS and CDR2 is YFSETQ. The V and J ends lost 0 bases and 4 bases respectively, with 10 bases between them. This chain's CDR3 is CASSLAGASTEAFF. The CDR3 DNA sequence: TGCGCCAGCAGCTTGGCAGGGGCCAGCACTGAAGCTTTCTTT.

The chain has TRBV5-1 and TRBJ2-7; D ambiguous. In germline, CDR1 is SGHRS, CDR2 YFSETQ. The length of the CDR3 is 14 residues. The ends were cut back, 3 bases at V and 0 bases at J, with 10 bases in the middle. This chain's CDR3 is CASSYPSSSYEQYF. In DNA, the CDR3 is TGCGCCAGCAGCTACCCGTCCAGCTCCTACGAGCAGTACTTC.

The genes are TRBV7-6 and TRBJ2-5; D not resolved. Germline-derived CDR1 and CDR2 are SGHVS and FNYEAQ. V was clipped by 5 bases and J by 3 bases, with 16 bases between them. This CDR3 region has 15 residues. The CDR3, as DNA: TGTGCCAGCAGCCCCAACCTGTGGCAGAAAGAGACCCAGTACTTC. Protein product: CASSPNLWQKETQYF.

The chain combines TRBV27 with TRBJ1-4; 9 nucleotides line up with TRBD1. This CDR3 spans 16 amino acids. Germline V gives CDR1 MNHEY, CDR2 SMNVEV (reference sequence). Trimming cost V 6 bases and J 5 bases; bases outside gene matches: 10. CDR3 loop: CASRTHTGGLNEKLFF. CDR3 in DNA: TGTGCCAGCAGGACCCACACAGGGGGCTTGAATGAAAAACTGTTTTTT.

This chain joins TRBV3-1 (or the pseudogene TRBV3-2) and TRBJ2-5, with 12 bases aligning to TRBD2. The length of the CDR3 is 15 residues. Germline CDR1 and CDR2: LGHDT and YNNKEL (reference sequence). V shed 10 bases and J 5 bases; nucleotides not matched to a gene: 11. For the CDR3, the DNA is TGTGCCACTGCTAGCGGGGGGGCTCAGGGGGAGACCCAGTACTTC. It codes for CATASGGAQGETQYF.

The chain recombines TRBV6-6 with TRBJ1-1; the D is unclear. CDR3 size: 14 residues. Trimming pared 7 bases from V and 1 base from J, leaving 13 bases between. Germline assignment: CDR1 MNHNY and CDR2 SVGAGI (reference sequence). CDR3 nucleotide sequence: TGTGCCAGCACCCGGGTGGAGGGGAACACTGAAGCTTTCTTT. It encodes CASTRVEGNTEAFF.

This clone was seen only once. V and J are TRBV2 and TRBJ2-7, with 9 bases that match TRBD1. Trimming took 6 bases from V and 5 from J; bases not matched to a gene: 2. The CDR3 spans 12 residues. Germline V CDR1 and CDR2: SNHLY, FYNNEI. CDR3 sequence reads: CASSGTGNEQYF. In nucleotides, the CDR3 is TGTGCCAGCAGCGGGACAGGGAACGAGCAGTACTTC.

This chain connects TRBV5-6 to TRBJ1-1; D perhaps matches TRBD1 (6 bases). V was pared by 3 bases and J by 0 bases, with 12 bases between. This CDR3 has 15 amino acids. Germline V gene sequence: CDR1 SGHDT, CDR2 YYEEEE. This CDR3 is CASSSDSFMNTEAFF. CDR3 DNA: TGTGCCAGCAGCTCGGACAGCTTCATGAACACTGAAGCTTTCTTT.

The chain recombines TRBV5-1 with TRBJ1-1; no reliable D call. Germline CDR1 SGHRS, CDR2 YFSETQ. CDR3 size: 17 residues. V lost 3 bases and J lost 0, with 18 bases in between. The CDR3 here is CASSSYTDRLVNTEAFF. CDR3 sequence (DNA): TGCGCCAGCAGCTCCTACACCGATCGACTCGTGAACACTGAAGCTTTCTTT.

In DNA form, the CDR3 reads TGTGCCAGCTCACGGGACAGGGGGTACACTGAAGCTTTCTTT. It yields the protein CASSRDRGYTEAFF. This chain joins TRBV18 and TRBJ1-1, with 11 bases lining up with TRBD1. Trimming at V came to 4 bases and at J to 3 bases, leaving 1 base not matched to a gene. From germline, CDR1 is KGHSH and CDR2 LQKENI. The CDR3 totals 14 residues.

This clone was observed a few times. V usage is TRBV6-5 and J usage is TRBJ1-3; TRBD1 matches 8 bases. Per the germline V gene, CDR1 is MNHEY and CDR2 is SVGAGI. Trimming took 10 bases from V and 2 from J; bases not matched to a gene: 10. CDR3 length equals 15 residues. The CDR3 reads CATDTRTGTGNTIYF. For the CDR3, the DNA is TGTGCCACCGACACACGGACAGGGACTGGAAACACCATATATTTT.

The rearrangement joins TRBV2 to TRBJ2-2; perhaps TRBD1 as D (6 bases). V shed 3 bases and J shed 2 bases, with 7 bases lying between them. The germline gives CDR1 SNHLY, CDR2 FYNNEI. The CDR3 sequence is 14 residues long. The CDR3 loop reads CASSDRGNTGELFF. The CDR3 DNA reads TGTGCCAGCAGTGACAGGGGAAACACCGGGGAGCTGTTTTTT.

J is TRBJ2-5 and V is TRBV27, with TRBD1 matching over 9 bases. With 5 bases clipped from V and 4 bases from J, the junction kept 2 bases outside the gene matches. This CDR3 comprises 13 residues. The germline CDR1 and CDR2 sequences are MNHEY and SMNVEV (reference sequence). CDR3 sequence: CASSRQGGETQYF. The CDR3 bases are TGTGCCAGCAGTCGACAGGGGGGAGAGACCCAGTACTTC.